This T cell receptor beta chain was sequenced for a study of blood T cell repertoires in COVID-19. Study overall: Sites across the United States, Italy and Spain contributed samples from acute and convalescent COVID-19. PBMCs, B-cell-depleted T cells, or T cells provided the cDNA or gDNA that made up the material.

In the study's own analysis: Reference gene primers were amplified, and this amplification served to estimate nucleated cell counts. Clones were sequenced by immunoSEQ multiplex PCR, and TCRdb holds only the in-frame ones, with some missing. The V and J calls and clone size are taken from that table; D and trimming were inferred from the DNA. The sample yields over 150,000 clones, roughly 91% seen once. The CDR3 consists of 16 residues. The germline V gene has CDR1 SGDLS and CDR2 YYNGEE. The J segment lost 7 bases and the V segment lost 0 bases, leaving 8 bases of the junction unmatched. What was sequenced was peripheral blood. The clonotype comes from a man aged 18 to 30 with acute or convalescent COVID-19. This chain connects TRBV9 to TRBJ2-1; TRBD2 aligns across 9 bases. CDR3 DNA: TGTGCCAGCAGCGTAGTCGGCGGGAGGGTCGGGAATGAGCAGTTCTTC. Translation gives CASSVVGGRVGNEQFF.